This passage covers 6 T cell receptor beta chains from one sample sequenced in a study of identical twins. TCRdb used MiXCR to reprocess the 5' RACE reads, holding one entry per CDR3 protein. The table records around 570,000 distinct CDR3 sequences, more than 9% of them present only once. These same data were also listed under a study on yellow fever vaccine responses in identical twins.

The sequenced sample was PBMCs. These receptors were obtained from a woman aged 18-29 years in good health.

The V call is TRBV20-1, the J call TRBJ2-5; D is uncertain. The CDR3 has 16 amino acids. CDR1 and CDR2 (germline): DFQATT, SNEGSKA (reference sequence). Trimming took off 3 bases at V and 1 base at J, with 18 bases between the two ends. The CDR3 sequence is CSASERPRFTQETQYF. Written as DNA, the CDR3 is TGCAGTGCTAGTGAAAGGCCGAGGTTTACCCAAGAGACCCAGTACTTC.

This clonotype was counted at least ten times. This chain connects TRBV27 to TRBJ2-7; 8 bases match TRBD1. Germline V gene lookup returns CDR1 MNHEY and CDR2 SMNVEV (reference sequence). The CDR3 runs to 16 residues. The junction had 14 bases not matched to a gene; V was cut back by 5 bases and J by 5 bases. The DNA of the CDR3 is TGTGCCAGCAGTCTAGACAGGGGCTCCAAAAGCGACGAGCAGTACTTC. Translating it yields CASSLDRGSKSDEQYF.

The gene calls are TRBV9 and TRBJ1-3; a possible D gene is TRBD1 (5 bases). The germline gives CDR1 SGDLS, CDR2 YYNGEE. Trimming stripped 3 bases from V and 3 bases from J, with 13 bases between. The CDR3 has 15 amino acids. The CDR3 loop is CASSAGGRGGNTIYF. CDR3 sequence (DNA): TGTGCCAGCAGCGCGGGGGGGAGAGGTGGAAACACCATATATTTT.

This clonotype has ten or more counts. The J gene is TRBJ2-3, the V gene TRBV10-3; D unresolved. V was pared by 4 bases and J by 1 base, with 6 bases between. From germline, CDR1 is ENHRY and CDR2 SYGVKD. The CDR3 runs 13 residues. The CDR3 loop is CAISVIGTDTQYF. CDR3 DNA sequence: TGTGCCATCAGTGTGATTGGCACAGATACGCAGTATTTT.

As concerns this clonotype: A much larger clone lies one base from this, so it may be a read error. J is TRBJ2-1 and V is TRBV2; TRBD2 matches at 9 bases. Germline assignment: CDR1 SNHLY and CDR2 FYNNEI. The CDR3 consists of 17 residues. J gave up 3 bases and V 8 bases, and 14 bases lay outside the gene matches. CDR3 coding DNA: TGTGCCAGCTGTCTAGAGGGACTAGCAATAATCTACAATGAGCAGTTCTTC. This gives the protein CASCLEGLAIIYNEQFF.

The V gene is TRBV7-2, the J gene TRBJ1-1; D is unresolved. Germline V gives CDR1 SGHTA, CDR2 FQGNSA. This CDR3 spans 15 amino acids. Trimming shortened V by 3 bases and J by 0 bases, and 11 bases separated the two germline ends. CDR3 loop: CASSFLGVMNTEAFF. In DNA form, the CDR3 reads TGTGCCAGCAGCTTCCTCGGAGTAATGAACACTGAAGCTTTCTTT. Complete variable domain (other parts from reference TRBV7-2 and TRBJ1-1): GAGVSQSPSNKVTEKGKDVELRCDPISGHTALYWYRQSLGQGLEFLIYFQGNSAPDKSGLPSDRFSAERTGGSVSTLTIQRTQQEDSAVYLCASSFLGVMNTEAFFGQGTRLTVV.